Below are 19 T cell receptor beta chains sequenced from a single sample in a study of blood T cells in healthy people across ages. It was with a sample-barcoded 5' primer and a J-beta primer mix that a second PCR of about 7 to 12 cycles was run. TCRdb ran MiXCR on the 5' RACE reads and lists one entry per CDR3 protein. The table includes 700,000 to 1,000,000 distinct CDR3 sequences, around 43% detected once. Material: blood. All receptors derive from a man aged 60-69 years in good health.

This clonotype was counted only a few times. The V gene is TRBV12-3 or TRBV12-4, the J gene TRBJ2-7, with 9 bases that match TRBD1. CDR3 length equals 14 residues. The ends lost 4 bases at V and 6 bases at J; junction bases unmatched: 7. In DNA form, the CDR3 reads TGTGCCAGCAGTTCACCGGGACAGGGAGCCGAGCAGTACTTC. Its translation: CASSSPGQGAEQYF.

This clonotype was counted a few times. This chain links TRBV21-1 with TRBJ2-5; TRBD2 is the table's D call and was not checked against the DNA. TRBV21-1 is a pseudogene segment. The CDR3 length is 17 residues. The CDR3 DNA reads as TGTGCCAGCAGCAAATTGGTGCTAGCGGGGGGTGAAGAGACCCAGTACTTC. Amino acid sequence: CASSKLVLAGGEETQYF.

The rearrangement links TRBV7-9 to TRBJ2-3; tentatively, D is TRBD2 (6 bases). Trimming cost V 1 base and J 6 bases, with 14 bases left between them. Germline values: CDR1 SEHNR, CDR2 FQNEAQ (reference sequence). This CDR3 contains 15 residues. The CDR3 is CASSLGSGGLDTQYF. The CDR3 region has the DNA TGTGCCAGCAGCTTAGGATCCGGAGGGCTGGATACGCAGTATTTT.

The chain couples TRBV7-9 to TRBJ1-5; the match to TRBD1 covers 8 bases. CDR3 length equals 15 residues. The germline V gene encodes CDR1 SEHNR and CDR2 FQNEAQ (reference sequence). The junction had 11 bases not matched to a gene; V was cut back by 4 bases and J by 9 bases. The CDR3 loop is CASSYDRGPLWPQHF. CDR3 nucleotides: TGTGCCAGCAGCTACGACAGGGGCCCTTTGTGGCCCCAGCATTTT.

The chain links TRBV30 to TRBJ2-7, with 8 bases fitting TRBD1. The CDR3 is made up of 14 amino acids. Germline-derived CDR1 and CDR2 are GTSNPN and SVGIG (reference sequence). V was pared by 0 bases and J by 6 bases, with 7 bases of the junction left unmatched. CDR3 sequence: CAWSVGAGGREQYF. The CDR3 coding sequence is TGTGCCTGGAGTGTAGGGGCAGGGGGCCGCGAGCAGTACTTC.

The chain links TRBV29-1 to TRBJ2-5; a possible D gene is TRBD1 (5 bases). CDR3 length: 12 amino acids. CDR1 is SQVTM, CDR2 ANQGSEA, per germline. V was pared by 3 bases and J by 5 bases, with 10 bases between. CDR3 protein: CSVDLNRETQYF. The DNA for the CDR3 is TGCAGCGTTGATTTAAACAGGGAGACCCAGTACTTC.

This clonotype was seen a few times. The chain links TRBV27 to TRBJ2-3; D might be TRBD1 or TRBD2, each matching 5 bases. V lost 6 bases, J lost 6 bases, and 19 bases lay in between. CDR3 length: 15 residues. Germline values: CDR1 MNHEY, CDR2 SMNVEV (reference sequence). The DNA for the CDR3 is TGTGCCAGCAGCCTCAAATGGGGGAATATTGATACGCAGTATTTT. Protein: CASSLKWGNIDTQYF.

This clonotype was recorded a few times. The CDR3 region is CASSPRDHVDEQFF. The CDR3 nucleotides are TGTGCCAGCAGCCCCCGGGACCACGTCGATGAGCAGTTCTTC. The chain is built from TRBV2 and TRBJ2-1; D is possibly TRBD1 or TRBD2 (5 bases each). The CDR3 totals 14 residues. V gave up 6 bases and J gave up 8 bases, with 17 bases separating them. From germline, CDR1 is SNHLY and CDR2 FYNNEI.

Only a few counts were recorded for this clonotype. The chain employs TRBV2 and TRBJ2-7, with D maybe TRBD2 (5 bases). The V end was cut by 7 bases, the J end by 5 bases, with 18 bases between. The length of the CDR3 is 14 residues. Germline assignment: CDR1 SNHLY and CDR2 FYNNEI. DNA for the CDR3: TGTGCCAGCAATCTCGAGGGTATCGTCCACGAGCAGTACTTC. As protein: CASNLEGIVHEQYF.

This clonotype has just a few counts. In DNA form, the CDR3 reads TGTGCCAGCAGGGACCGTGGGACAGGATCCTACGAGCAGTACTTC. This gives the protein CASRDRGTGSYEQYF. This chain uses TRBV27 with TRBJ2-7, with 8 bases matching TRBD1. Germline V gene sequence: CDR1 MNHEY, CDR2 SMNVEV (reference sequence). V shed 6 bases, J shed 1 base, and the junction held 8 bases outside the gene matches. The CDR3 sequence is 15 residues long.

This clonotype was seen once. The V call is TRBV20-1, the J call TRBJ2-7; either TRBD1 or TRBD2 may supply D (5 bases each). Germline CDR1 and CDR2: DFQATT and SNEGSKA (reference sequence). The CDR3 spans 16 residues. Trimming stripped 6 bases from V and 2 bases from J, with 23 bases between. CDR3 DNA sequence: TGCAGTGCCCGGGACGTGGTTGAGGGAACCCCCTACGAGCAGTACTTC. Translation: CSARDVVEGTPYEQYF.

This clonotype was observed at least ten times. The genes are TRBV29-1 and TRBJ2-3; TRBD1 matches at 9 bases. This CDR3 comprises 14 residues. Germline lookup yields CDR1 SQVTM and CDR2 ANQGSEA. Trimming at V came to 4 bases and at J to 5 bases, leaving 7 bases not matched to a gene. CDR3 DNA: TGCAGCGTTGGGACAGGGGCTGAGGGAGATACGCAGTATTTT. It specifies CSVGTGAEGDTQYF.

This clonotype was observed a handful of times. This chain links TRBV15 with TRBJ2-3; D is unresolved. Germline CDR1 reads LNHNV; CDR2 reads YYDKDF (reference sequence). V shed 0 bases and J shed 3 bases, with 7 bases lying between them. CDR3 length equals 14 residues. CDR3 residues: CATSRDPSTDTQYF. CDR3 sequence (DNA): TGTGCCACCAGCAGAGACCCCAGTACAGATACGCAGTATTTT.

The CDR3 bases are TGCAGTGCTAGAGATAACTACAATGACGAGCAGTACTTC. This codes for CSARDNYNDEQYF. This chain uses TRBV20-1 with TRBJ2-7; D not certain. V was clipped by 0 bases and J by 5 bases, with 11 bases between them. The germline gives CDR1 DFQATT, CDR2 SNEGSKA (reference sequence). This CDR3 has 13 amino acids.

With regard to this clonotype: Just one base apart from a much larger clone, this may be a read error. This sequence joins TRBV12-3 or TRBV12-4 and TRBJ2-6; D gene ambiguous. The CDR3 contains 15 residues. V lost 11 bases and J 1 base, leaving 15 bases between the germline ends. CDR3: CARTLRVSGANVLTF. For the CDR3, the DNA is TGTGCCCGCACCCTACGGGTATCTGGGGCCAACGTCCTGACTTTC.

Only a few counts were recorded for this clonotype. The rearrangement joins TRBV5-5 to TRBJ2-6; the match to TRBD1 covers 11 bases. The CDR3 consists of 17 residues. Germline V gene lookup returns CDR1 SGHKS and CDR2 YYEKEE (reference sequence). The V and J ends lost 4 bases and 2 bases, in that order; junction bases with no gene match: 5. This CDR3 reads CASSPDRGLAGANVLTF. CDR3 sequence (DNA): TGTGCCAGCAGCCCGGACAGGGGGCTGGCTGGGGCCAACGTCCTGACTTTC.

This chain links TRBV20-1 with TRBJ1-2; D is perhaps TRBD1 (5 bases). This CDR3 has 14 residues. Germline CDR1 is DFQATT and CDR2 is SNEGSKA (reference sequence). Trimming took 6 bases from V and 0 from J, leaving 14 bases between them. In nucleotides, the CDR3 is TGCAGTGCAGGTTCGGCAGGGACTAACTATGGCTACACCTTC. Translating gives CSAGSAGTNYGYTF.

This clonotype appeared a few times. The chain has TRBV6-2 or TRBV6-3 and TRBJ2-7, with D hard to call. The CDR3 contains 13 residues. Trimming took off 6 bases at V and 6 bases at J, with 15 bases between the two ends. Per the germline V gene, CDR1 is MNHEY and CDR2 is SVGEGT. The CDR3 loop reads CASRPTYTGEQYF. CDR3 nucleotide sequence: TGTGCCAGCAGGCCAACTTACACTGGCGAGCAGTACTTC.

The CDR3 DNA reads TGCAGCTCGACTAGCGGGGGGGCCTTGGCAGGTACGCAGTATTTT. It codes for CSSTSGGALAGTQYF. The chain has TRBV20-1 and TRBJ2-3; 14 bases fit TRBD2. There are 15 residues in the CDR3. CDR1 and CDR2 from the germline V gene are DFQATT and SNEGSKA (reference sequence).